Presented here are 29 T cell receptor beta chains from one specimen sequenced in a study of immune characterization of retroperitoneal liposarcoma. TCRdb processed the PCR reads anew with MiXCR; each CDR3 protein has one entry. Of roughly 7,300 distinct CDR3 sequences in the sample, under 30% were seen once. Sequences were obtained from blood. The receptors were gathered from a male donor with retroperitoneal liposarcoma.

Comments on this clonotype: In this CDR3 the conserved last residue, phenylalanine or tryptophan, is missing, so a read error is likely. The genes are TRBV14 and TRBJ2-7, with 11 bases matching TRBD2. CDR1 and CDR2 from the germline V gene are SGHDN and FVKESK. Trimming removed 1 base from V and 4 bases from J; junction bases left unmatched: 9. This CDR3 contains 17 residues. In DNA, the CDR3 is TGTGCCAGCAGCCAAGTAGGAGCTGCTAGCGGGAGGTACGAGCAGTACTAC. Its protein product is CASSQVGAASGRYEQYY.

This clonotype was counted between two and nine times. The genes are TRBV6-1 and TRBJ1-2; 7 bases fit TRBD1. The germline V gene has CDR1 MNHNS and CDR2 SASEGT. V trimming: 0 bases; J trimming: 7 bases; junction bases outside the gene matches: 14. This CDR3 is 17 amino acids long. CDR3 sequence reads: CASSEARQGINVRGYTF. As DNA, the CDR3 is TGTGCCAGCAGTGAAGCACGACAGGGTATTAATGTCCGTGGCTACACCTTC.

This clonotype is medium-sized (0.01 to 0.1%) by share. The CDR3 sequence is CASSENAGGPDTQYF. The CDR3 coding sequence is TGTGCCAGCAGTGAAAATGCGGGAGGGCCAGATACGCAGTATTTT. V gene TRBV6-1 combines with J gene TRBJ2-3, with 9 bases that match TRBD2. Looked up from germline, CDR1 is MNHNS and CDR2 is SASEGT. V lost 2 bases and J lost 4; bases outside the gene matches: 4. This CDR3 has 15 residues.

This clonotype was counted between two and nine times. The chain joins TRBV6-5 to TRBJ1-1; TRBD1 is a possible D gene (5 bases). CDR1 is MNHEY and CDR2 is SVGAGI in the germline V gene. The CDR3 is 13 amino acids. V gave up 6 bases and J gave up 4 bases, with 12 bases separating them. This CDR3 is CASRPGGVTEAFF. In DNA, the CDR3 is TGTGCCAGCAGGCCAGGAGGGGTCACTGAAGCTTTCTTT.

Sample share makes this clonotype medium-sized. The genes are TRBV10-3 and TRBJ2-1; D could derive from TRBD1 or TRBD2 (5 bases each). V was cut by 0 bases and J by 0 bases, with 6 bases left in between. Germline V gene sequence: CDR1 ENHRY, CDR2 SYGVKD. The length of the CDR3 is 15 residues. CDR3 in DNA: TGTGCCATCAGTGAGTCAGGGACCTCCTACAATGAGCAGTTCTTC. This sequence encodes CAISESGTSYNEQFF.

The chain has TRBV4-2 and TRBJ2-7; 9 bases map to TRBD1. CDR1 and CDR2 from the germline V gene are LGHNA and YNFKEQ. V shed 0 bases, J shed 4 bases, and the junction held 7 bases outside the gene matches. The CDR3 loop spans 16 amino acids. Written as DNA, the CDR3 is TGTGCCAGCAGCCAAGATACCGGGACAGGGTCTTACGAGCAGTACTTC. It translates to CASSQDTGTGSYEQYF.

The gene calls are TRBV11-1 and TRBJ2-1; the match to TRBD2 covers 10 bases. The J call may be incorrect, as the DNA end agrees better with TRBJ2-7. The CDR3 runs 17 residues. In germline, CDR1 is SGHAT, CDR2 FQDESV (reference sequence). This CDR3 reads CASSRTQQREGRYEQYF. CDR3 DNA: TGTGCCAGCAGCCGAACCCAACAGCGGGAGGGCCGGTACGAGCAGTACTTC.

The chain recombines TRBV6-4 with TRBJ2-1; possibly TRBD1 for D (6 bases). The CDR3 contains 16 residues. Trimming took 0 bases from V and 1 from J, leaving 10 bases between them. The germline V gene encodes CDR1 MRHNA and CDR2 SNTAGT. The CDR3 DNA is TGTGCCAGCAGTGACTCGTGGGGGACATCCTACAATGAGCAGTTCTTC. Protein: CASSDSWGTSYNEQFF.

The chain joins TRBV27 to TRBJ2-3; D not certain. Germline loops: CDR1 MNHEY, CDR2 SMNVEV (reference sequence). Between the trimmed V and J ends, which lost 2 bases and 5 bases, there was a span of 20 bases. This CDR3 contains 17 residues. The DNA for the CDR3 is TGTGCCAGCAGTTTAAGTCCCGGGCACCCTCGTGGAGATACGCAGTATTTT. Translating gives CASSLSPGHPRGDTQYF.

The V gene is TRBV11-3, the J gene TRBJ2-1; 8 nucleotides agree with TRBD2. The J call is in doubt because the DNA end fits TRBJ2-7 better. The length of the CDR3 is 15 residues. The germline V gene has CDR1 SGHNT and CDR2 YENEEA. CDR3 sequence (DNA): TGTGCCAGCAGCCCTATAGCGGGATCTTACAATGAGCAGTACTTC. Translating gives CASSPIAGSYNEQYF.

By share of the sample, this clonotype is medium-sized. V usage is TRBV12-3 or TRBV12-4 and J usage is TRBJ2-1, with TRBD2 matching over 12 bases. V dropped 6 bases and J dropped 7; count of bases not matched to a gene: 4. CDR3 length: 14 amino acids. The CDR3 DNA follows: TGTGCCAGCAGGCTAGCGGGAGGGACAAATGAGCAGTTCTTC. Translated: CASRLAGGTNEQFF.

The chain has TRBV4-1 and TRBJ2-1; possibly TRBD1 for D (6 bases). CDR1 is MGHRA, CDR2 YSYEKL, per germline. Trimming took 0 bases from V and 1 from J, leaving 13 bases between them. This CDR3 region has 17 residues. The CDR3 loop reads CASSQDWVGGSYNEQFF. In DNA form, the CDR3 reads TGCGCCAGCAGCCAAGACTGGGTAGGGGGTTCCTACAATGAGCAGTTCTTC.

The gene calls are TRBV6-4 and TRBJ2-3; a weak D match, TRBD2 (5 bases). Trimming pared 0 bases from V and 2 bases from J, leaving 9 bases between. This CDR3 is 15 amino acids long. Germline CDR1 is MRHNA and CDR2 is SNTAGT. CDR3 sequence reads: CASSDSISVTDTQYF. The CDR3 bases are TGTGCCAGCAGTGACTCGATTAGCGTCACAGATACGCAGTATTTT.

The chain employs TRBV6-1 and TRBJ2-2; 11 bases agree with TRBD2. The germline gives CDR1 MNHNS, CDR2 SASEGT. J gave up 2 bases and V 2 bases, and 7 bases lay outside the gene matches. The CDR3 has 18 amino acids. CDR3 in amino acids: CASSEWLAGGLNTGELFF. CDR3 bases: TGTGCCAGCAGTGAATGGCTAGCGGGAGGCCTCAACACCGGGGAGCTGTTTTTT.

This clonotype has ten or more counts. This sequence joins TRBV6-1 and TRBJ1-1; D is unclear. Germline V gene data show CDR1 as MNHNS and CDR2 as SASEGT. CDR3 length equals 15 residues. Trimming removed 11 bases at V and 4 bases at J, with 23 bases between. The CDR3 nucleotides are TGTGCCGCCACATTACCCGGAGGAGGTCCCACTGAAGCTTTCTTT. Its protein product is CAATLPGGGPTEAFF.

By frequency in the sample, this clonotype is medium-sized. CDR3 in DNA: TGTGCCAGCAGTTGGGGACTAGCGGGATCTCACGATACGCAGTATTTT. This gives the protein CASSWGLAGSHDTQYF. This chain joins TRBV6-1 and TRBJ2-3, with 13 positions matching TRBD2. This CDR3 spans 16 amino acids. J was trimmed by 6 bases and V by 5 bases; bases with no gene match: 8. Germline CDR1 and CDR2: MNHNS and SASEGT.

The chain uses TRBV6-1 and TRBJ2-3; D might be TRBD1 or TRBD2, each matching 5 bases. Germline assignment: CDR1 MNHNS and CDR2 SASEGT. This CDR3 has 14 amino acids. The V end lost 2 bases, the J end lost 3 bases, and 9 bases lay between the germline ends. In DNA form, the CDR3 reads TGTGCCAGCAGTGAAACGGGACGGACAGATACGCAGTATTTT. Its translation: CASSETGRTDTQYF.

This chain uses TRBV6-1 with TRBJ1-4; 11 bases match TRBD1. The CDR3 is 15 amino acids. With 3 bases clipped from V and 8 bases from J, the junction kept 5 bases outside the gene matches. Germline loops: CDR1 MNHNS, CDR2 SASEGT. The CDR3 protein is CASSEDRGPREKLFF. CDR3 coding DNA: TGTGCCAGCAGTGAGGACAGGGGGCCCAGGGAAAAACTGTTTTTT.

The genes are TRBV30 and TRBJ2-1, with TRBD2 matching over 10 bases. V trimming: 0 bases; J trimming: 1 base; junction bases outside the gene matches: 3. This CDR3 contains 16 residues. Germline CDR1 and CDR2: GTSNPN and SVGIG (reference sequence). DNA for the CDR3: TGTGCCTGGAGTGTTTCTAGCGGGAGTTCCTACAATGAGCAGTTCTTC. The encoded protein is CAWSVSSGSSYNEQFF.

About this clonotype itself: Given a much more abundant clone one base away, this may be a read error. The rearrangement uses TRBV6-1 and TRBJ1-2; 8 bases agree with TRBD1. Germline CDR1 reads MNHNS; CDR2 reads SASEGT. CDR3 length: 14 amino acids. The CDR3 protein is CVSSPTGAVRGYTF. The CDR3 coding sequence is TGTGTCAGCAGCCCGACAGGGGCGGTGCGAGGCTACACCTTC.

This clonotype is classed as medium-sized (0.01 to 0.1%). This chain joins TRBV6-6 and TRBJ2-1; D is ambiguous. The CDR3 has 16 residues. V lost 2 bases, J lost 5 bases, and 16 bases lay in between. Germline loops: CDR1 MNHNY, CDR2 SVGAGI (reference sequence). The CDR3 DNA follows: TGTGCCAGCAGTTACGGGATGGGAACTGTCCACAATGAGCAGTTCTTC. Its protein product is CASSYGMGTVHNEQFF.

This clonotype was recorded a few times. One base away lies a much larger clone, so this may be a sequencing read error. The rearrangement uses TRBV7-8 and TRBJ2-1, with 10 bases aligning to TRBD2. With V trimmed by 4 bases and J by 10 bases, 7 bases remained unmatched. The CDR3 is made up of 14 amino acids. In germline, CDR1 is SGHVS, CDR2 FQNEAQ. DNA for the CDR3: TGTGCCAGCAGCTCCGGGACTAGCGTCTACGAGCAGTTCTTC. Translation gives CASSSGTSVYEQFF.

The V and J genes are TRBV7-2 and TRBJ2-5; D is perhaps TRBD2 (6 bases). CDR3 length: 14 amino acids. V was pared by 5 bases and J by 2 bases, with 12 bases between. CDR1 is SGHTA, CDR2 FQGNSA, per germline. CDR3 nucleotides: TGTGCCAGCAGCCGGAGACTAGGTCAAGAGACCCAGTACTTC. Translation: CASSRRLGQETQYF.

This clonotype was picked up a small number of times. This chain joins TRBV6-1 and TRBJ2-5; D is perhaps TRBD2 (5 bases). Germline CDR1 reads MNHNS; CDR2 reads SASEGT. The CDR3 sequence is 13 residues long. V lost 0 bases and J lost 11, with 13 bases in between. CDR3 amino acids: CASSEALAGEQYF. The CDR3 bases are TGTGCCAGCAGTGAAGCGCTAGCCGGGGAGCAGTACTTC.

V gene TRBV6-1 combines with J gene TRBJ2-3, with 7 bases lining up with TRBD2. The V gene's germline CDR1 is MNHNS and CDR2 SASEGT. The V gene end was trimmed by 4 bases and the J gene end by 0 bases; junction bases not matched to a gene: 10. This CDR3 contains 17 residues. The CDR3 loop reads CASSVWGLAASTDTQYF. The CDR3 nucleotides are TGTGCCAGCAGTGTATGGGGTCTAGCGGCTAGCACAGATACGCAGTATTTT.

This clonotype appeared many times. The chain couples TRBV4-2 to TRBJ2-1, with 8 bases matching TRBD2. CDR1 is LGHNA, CDR2 YNFKEQ, per germline. V trimming: 6 bases; J trimming: 0 bases; junction bases outside the gene matches: 10. The CDR3 consists of 17 residues. This CDR3 reads CASSYRTGGSSYNEQFF. In DNA, the CDR3 is TGTGCCAGCAGTTACAGGACGGGAGGGAGCTCCTACAATGAGCAGTTCTTC.

This clonotype was seen more than once but under ten times. The chain links TRBV6-5 to TRBJ2-1, with a possible D match to TRBD1 (6 bases). With the DNA end fitting TRBJ2-7 better, the J assignment may be wrong. The germline CDR1 and CDR2 sequences are MNHEY and SVGAGI. The CDR3 has 15 amino acids. The CDR3 coding sequence is TGTGCCAGCAGTTACTCCCAGGGGACCCCCTACGAGCAGTACTTC. It encodes CASSYSQGTPYEQYF.

V gene TRBV7-2 combines with J gene TRBJ2-4; 13 nucleotides line up with TRBD2. The DNA end is a closer match to TRBJ2-7, so the J assignment may be wrong. Germline V gene lookup returns CDR1 SGHTA and CDR2 FQGNSA. The CDR3 consists of 15 residues. As DNA, the CDR3 is TGTGCCAGCAGCCCGCCGGGACTAGCGGGACGCGAGCAGTACTTC. Residues: CASSPPGLAGREQYF.

Judged by abundance, this clonotype is medium-sized (0.01 to 0.1%). The chain links TRBV6-4 to TRBJ1-1; 9 nucleotides agree with TRBD1. Germline CDR1 and CDR2: MRHNA and SNTAGT. There are 9 residues in the CDR3. CDR3 residues: CPRNRGRFF. DNA of the CDR3: TGTCCAAGGAACAGGGGGCGATTCTTT.